One and the same sample provided the 9 T cell receptor beta chains below, sequenced in a study of radiotherapy plus CTLA-4 blockade in lung cancer. The data were produced by immunoSEQ multiplex PCR, yet TCRdb's version contains in-frame clones alone and is incomplete. The sample holds about 120,000 clones; about nine tenths are singletons and the top ten take about 7%. Sequenced here: peripheral blood, sampled from a patient treated with radiotherapy plus ipilimumab. All receptors derive from a human donor with non-small cell lung cancer that progressed on radiotherapy plus ipilimumab.

This chain connects TRBV19 to TRBJ2-3; the D is unclear. The CDR3 is 15 residues long. Trimming left V 6 bases short and J 0 bases short, with 13 bases between. Germline loops: CDR1 LNHDA, CDR2 SQIVND (reference sequence). The CDR3 reads CASRLAATSTDTQYF. The CDR3 DNA reads TGTGCCAGTAGGCTTGCGGCGACTAGCACAGATACGCAGTATTTT. The full variable domain, with the rest looked up from reference TRBV19 and TRBJ2-3, is DGGITQSPKYLFRKEGQNVTLSCEQNLNHDAMYWYRQDPGQGLRLIYYSQIVNDFQKGDIAEGYSVSREKKESFPLTVTSAQKNPTAFYLCASRLAATSTDTQYFGPGTRLTVL.

The rearrangement uses TRBV7-3 and TRBJ1-1; D unclear. The CDR3 sequence is 13 residues long. V was cut by 0 bases and J by 6 bases, with 8 bases left in between. The V gene's germline CDR1 is SGHTA and CDR2 FQGTGA. The DNA of the CDR3 is TGTGCCAGCAGCTTAACCGTGGAGGCTGAAGCTTTCTTT. It is translated as CASSLTVEAEAFF.

The J gene is TRBJ2-1, the V gene TRBV2; TRBD1 might be the D (6 bases). The V and J ends lost 7 bases and 6 bases respectively, with 13 bases between them. Per germline, CDR1 SNHLY and CDR2 FYNNEI. This CDR3 spans 13 amino acids. The CDR3 nucleotides read TGTGCCAGCATCGGAGGACAGTTCAATGAGCAGTTCTTC. Translated: CASIGGQFNEQFF.

The gene calls are TRBV5-1 and TRBJ2-2; perhaps TRBD1 as D (6 bases). This CDR3 has 13 residues. Trimming stripped 4 bases from V and 5 bases from J, with 9 bases between. From germline, CDR1 is SGHRS and CDR2 YFSETQ. CDR3 coding DNA: TGCGCCAGCAGCCTTCAGGGGACCGGGGAGCTGTTTTTT. Translating gives CASSLQGTGELFF.

The CDR3 nucleotides read TGTGCCAGCAGCAGGGACCACTCTGGAAACACCATATATTTT. It yields the protein CASSRDHSGNTIYF. The V gene is TRBV2, the J gene TRBJ1-3; a possible D gene is TRBD1 (5 bases). Looked up from germline, CDR1 is SNHLY and CDR2 is FYNNEI. Trimming pared 6 bases from V and 0 bases from J, leaving 9 bases between. The CDR3 sequence is 14 residues long.

The table lists this clone with a count of one. This chain links TRBV7-9 with TRBJ1-5; D unclear. The CDR3 is 13 residues long. The germline gives CDR1 SEHNR, CDR2 FQNEAQ (reference sequence). V lost 4 bases, J lost 13 bases, and 17 bases lay in between. The CDR3 nucleotides read TGTGCCAGCAGCTCCAAGTCTGCCGCGAGGCAGCATTTT. Translating gives CASSSKSAARQHF.

The chain joins TRBV2 to TRBJ1-1, with no clear D. Germline-derived CDR1 and CDR2 are SNHLY and FYNNEI. The CDR3 is made up of 13 amino acids. Trimming cost V 7 bases and J 0 bases, with 9 bases left between them. CDR3 sequence: CASNRAMNTEAFF. The CDR3 nucleotides read TGTGCCAGCAACCGGGCCATGAACACTGAAGCTTTCTTT.

The chain has TRBV5-6 and TRBJ2-1; perhaps TRBD2 as D (6 bases). V lost 5 bases and J lost 9, with 15 bases in between. CDR3 length equals 13 residues. Germline CDR1 is SGHDT and CDR2 is YYEEEE. CDR3 nucleotide sequence: TGTGCCAGCAGTTCGACGGGGGTGGGTGAGCAGTTCTTC. Translating gives CASSSTGVGEQFF.

V usage is TRBV4-1 and J usage is TRBJ2-7; weak D call: TRBD1 (5 bases). Trimming shortened V by 1 base and J by 5 bases, and 15 bases separated the two germline ends. Germline lookup yields CDR1 MGHRA and CDR2 YSYEKL. The CDR3 totals 15 residues. The CDR3 protein is CASSQVGQGGNEQYF. Here the CDR3 DNA reads TGCGCCAGCAGCCAAGTAGGCCAGGGTGGCAACGAGCAGTACTTC.